Following are 8 T cell receptor beta chains from one sample sequenced in a study of cytomegalovirus exposure and HLA in healthy donors. PCR employed 60 Vbeta and 13 Jbeta primers. TCRdb's table, derived via immunoSEQ multiplex PCR, lists solely in-frame clones and lacks some. The sample lists roughly 100,000 clones, 70% to 80% occurring once. The sample comprised PBMCs. The source of these receptors is a man aged 55-75 years in good health and CMV-seronegative.

This chain connects TRBV4-1 to TRBJ2-2; 11 bases are shared with TRBD1. This CDR3 has 17 amino acids. Trimming cost V 1 base and J 3 bases; bases outside gene matches: 4. CDR1 is MGHRA and CDR2 is YSYEKL in the germline V gene. The CDR3 protein is CASSQAGTGGHTGELFF. CDR3 coding DNA: TGCGCCAGCAGCCAAGCCGGGACAGGGGGTCACACCGGGGAGCTGTTTTTT.

The rearrangement uses TRBV19 and TRBJ1-4; 7 nucleotides align to TRBD1. Germline loops: CDR1 LNHDA, CDR2 SQIVND (reference sequence). Unmatched junction bases numbered 5, after V lost 3 bases and J lost 7 bases. The CDR3 contains 14 residues. The CDR3 sequence: CASSIDRAGEKLFF. In DNA, the CDR3 is TGTGCCAGTAGTATTGACAGGGCTGGTGAAAAACTGTTTTTT.

V usage is TRBV7-2 and J usage is TRBJ2-5, with TRBD2 matching over 10 bases. The CDR3 is 16 residues long. The ends lost 5 bases at V and 3 bases at J; junction bases unmatched: 9. From germline, CDR1 is SGHTA and CDR2 FQGNSA. In DNA, the CDR3 is TGTGCCAGCAGCCAGTGGGATCTAGCGGGAGAAGAGACCCAGTACTTC. Protein product: CASSQWDLAGEETQYF.

With respect to this clone: The same CDR3 can be traced to other DNA sequences in this sample. This chain links TRBV5-1 with TRBJ2-1, with a weak D call TRBD2 (7 bases). The CDR3 is 15 amino acids. The germline V and J ends were trimmed by 0 bases and 4 bases, with 11 bases remaining between them. Germline CDR1 is SGHRS and CDR2 is YFSETQ. CDR3 in amino acids: CASSLVGGGYNEQFF. CDR3 in DNA: TGCGCCAGCAGCTTGGTAGGGGGGGGGTACAATGAGCAGTTCTTC.

This clone was detected once. The gene calls are TRBV10-2 and TRBJ2-1; possibly TRBD2 for D (5 bases). Germline V gene data show CDR1 as WSHSY and CDR2 as SAAADI. The CDR3 is 15 amino acids. Trimming took off 2 bases at V and 2 bases at J, with 10 bases between the two ends. CDR3 residues: CASSERRATYNEQFF. As DNA, the CDR3 is TGCGCCAGCAGTGAGCGGCGGGCCACCTACAATGAGCAGTTCTTC.

The chain couples TRBV5-6 to TRBJ2-2, with D uncertain. This CDR3 spans 15 amino acids. V lost 0 bases and J 0 bases, leaving 6 bases between the germline ends. The germline CDR1 and CDR2 sequences are SGHDT and YYEEEE. CDR3 nucleotides: TGTGCCAGCAGCTTGGGGCAGACGAACACCGGGGAGCTGTTTTTT. Translating it yields CASSLGQTNTGELFF. Together with reference TRBV5-6 and TRBJ2-2, the CDR3 gives the full variable domain: DAGVTQSPTHLIKTRGQQVTLRCSPKSGHDTVSWYQQALGQGPQFIFQYYEEEERQRGNFPDRFSGHQFPNYSSELNVNALLLGDSALYLCASSLGQTNTGELFFGEGSRLTVL.

This clone was recorded once. The chain is built from TRBV28 and TRBJ2-4, with 7 nucleotides matching TRBD1. The V and J ends lost 5 bases and 16 bases, in that order; junction bases with no gene match: 14. Germline V CDR1 and CDR2: MDHEN, SYDVKM. The CDR3 contains 13 residues. CDR3 sequence reads: CASSPPSTGVAYF. CDR3 sequence (DNA): TGTGCCAGCAGTCCTCCTTCCACAGGGGTAGCTTACTTC.

This chain links TRBV5-1 with TRBJ2-1; TRBD1 is a possible D gene (5 bases). Trimming removed 3 bases from V and 1 base from J, with 8 bases in between. The CDR3 consists of 14 residues. The germline V gene has CDR1 SGHRS and CDR2 YFSETQ. In DNA, the CDR3 is TGCGCCAGCAGCTCTCAGGGTTCCTACAATGAGCAGTTCTTC. Residues: CASSSQGSYNEQFF.